The clone carrying this T cell receptor (beta chain) was observed a few times. Its antigen is unidentified. The sample comes from a study of blood T cells in healthy people across ages. The V and J ends lost 6 bases and 1 base respectively, with 12 bases between them. Germline lookup yields CDR1 SNHLY and CDR2 FYNNEI. This CDR3 comprises 14 residues. Findings of the study overall: It was the long-lived donors that had more naive CD4+ cells and higher diversity than aged donors.

For the second PCR, which ran for about 7 to 12 cycles, a sample-barcoded 5' primer and a J-beta primer mix were used. TCRdb re-called the 5' RACE reads with MiXCR, one entry per CDR3 protein. In the table there are approximately 780,000 distinct CDR3 sequences, about 26% of which are singletons. The same specimen was also included in a second study, on T cells of mothers and their children. That paper states: From each mother came over 9.5 million TCR beta CDR3 reads, and from each child came a few million.

The sequencing sample was made of blood. The chain carries TRBV2 and TRBJ2-5; D is ambiguous. This clonotype was sampled from a boy under 18 in good health. Here the CDR3 DNA reads TGTGCCAGCAGCCCTACAACCACCCAAGAGACCCAGTACTTC. This encodes CASSPTTTQETQYF.